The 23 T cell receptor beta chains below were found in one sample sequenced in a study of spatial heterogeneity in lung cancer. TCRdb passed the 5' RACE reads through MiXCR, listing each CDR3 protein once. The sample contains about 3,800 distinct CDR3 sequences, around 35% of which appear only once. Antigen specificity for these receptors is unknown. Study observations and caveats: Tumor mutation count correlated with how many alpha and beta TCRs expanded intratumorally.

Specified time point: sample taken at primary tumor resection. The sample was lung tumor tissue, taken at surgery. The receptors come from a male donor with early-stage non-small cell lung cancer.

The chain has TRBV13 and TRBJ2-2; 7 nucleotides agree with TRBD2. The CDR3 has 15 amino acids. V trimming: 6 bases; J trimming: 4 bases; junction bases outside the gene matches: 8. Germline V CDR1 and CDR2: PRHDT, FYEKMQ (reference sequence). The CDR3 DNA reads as TGTGCCAGCAGAACCGGGACTATCCTCACCGGGGAGCTGTTTTTT. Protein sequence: CASRTGTILTGELFF.

The CDR3 sequence: CASSTRPGLAGSSYNEQFF. CDR3 nucleotides: TGTGCCAGCAGCACCCGGCCGGGACTAGCGGGAAGCTCCTACAATGAGCAGTTCTTC. The chain is built from TRBV9 and TRBJ2-1; 13 bases map to TRBD2. V lost 4 bases, J lost 0 bases, and 10 bases stayed unmatched. The germline gives CDR1 SGDLS, CDR2 YYNGEE. The CDR3 length is 19 residues.

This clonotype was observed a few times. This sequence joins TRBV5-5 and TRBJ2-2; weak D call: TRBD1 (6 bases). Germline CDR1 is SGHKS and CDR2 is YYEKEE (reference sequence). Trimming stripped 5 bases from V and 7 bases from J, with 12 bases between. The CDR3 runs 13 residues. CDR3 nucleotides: TGTGCCAGCAGTAACAGGGTCGGCGGGGAGCTGTTTTTT. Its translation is CASSNRVGGELFF.

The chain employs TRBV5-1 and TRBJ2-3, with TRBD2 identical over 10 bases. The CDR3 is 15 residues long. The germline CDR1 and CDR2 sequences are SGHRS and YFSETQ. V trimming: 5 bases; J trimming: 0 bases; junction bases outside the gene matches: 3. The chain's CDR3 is CASRLTSGSTDTQYF. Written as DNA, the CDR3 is TGCGCCAGCAGATTGACTAGCGGGAGCACAGATACGCAGTATTTT.

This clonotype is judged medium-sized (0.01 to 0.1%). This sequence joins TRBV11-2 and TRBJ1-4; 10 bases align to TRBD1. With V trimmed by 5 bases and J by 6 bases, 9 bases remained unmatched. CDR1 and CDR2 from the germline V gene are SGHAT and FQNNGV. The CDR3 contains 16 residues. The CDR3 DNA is TGTGCCAGCAGCACGGGGACAGGGGTCGTGGATGAAAAACTGTTTTTT. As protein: CASSTGTGVVDEKLFF.

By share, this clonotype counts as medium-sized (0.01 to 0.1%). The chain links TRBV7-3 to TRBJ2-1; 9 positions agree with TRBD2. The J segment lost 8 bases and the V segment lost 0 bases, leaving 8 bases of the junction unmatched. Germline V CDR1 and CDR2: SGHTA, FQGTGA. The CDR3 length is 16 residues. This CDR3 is CASSLTRRGGADEQFF. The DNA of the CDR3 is TGTGCCAGCAGCTTAACTCGCCGCGGGGGGGCGGATGAGCAGTTCTTC.

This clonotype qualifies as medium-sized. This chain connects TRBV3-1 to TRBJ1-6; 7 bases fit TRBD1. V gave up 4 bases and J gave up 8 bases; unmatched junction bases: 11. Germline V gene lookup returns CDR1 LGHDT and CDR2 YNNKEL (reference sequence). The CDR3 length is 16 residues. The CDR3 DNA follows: TGTGCCAGCAGCCGCCCCGGGACAGCGAGGGATTCACCCCTCCACTTT. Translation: CASSRPGTARDSPLHF.

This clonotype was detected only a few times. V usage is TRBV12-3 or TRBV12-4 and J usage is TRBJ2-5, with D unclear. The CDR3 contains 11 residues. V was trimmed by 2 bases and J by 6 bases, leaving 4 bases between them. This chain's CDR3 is CASSLSQTQYF. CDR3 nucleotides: TGTGCCAGCAGTTTAAGCCAGACCCAGTACTTC.

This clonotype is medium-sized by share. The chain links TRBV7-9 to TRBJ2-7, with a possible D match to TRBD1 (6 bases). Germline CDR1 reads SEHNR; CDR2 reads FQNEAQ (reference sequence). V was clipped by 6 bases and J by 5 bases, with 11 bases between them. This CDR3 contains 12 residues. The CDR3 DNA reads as TGTGCCAGCAGTTCCCGGGACAACGAGCAGTACTTC. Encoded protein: CASSSRDNEQYF.

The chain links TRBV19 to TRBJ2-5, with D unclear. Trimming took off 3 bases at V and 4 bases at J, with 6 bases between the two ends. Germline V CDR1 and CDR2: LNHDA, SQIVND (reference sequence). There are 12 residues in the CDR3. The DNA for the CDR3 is TGTGCCAGTAGTATTGGTGGAGAGACCCAGTACTTC. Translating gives CASSIGGETQYF.

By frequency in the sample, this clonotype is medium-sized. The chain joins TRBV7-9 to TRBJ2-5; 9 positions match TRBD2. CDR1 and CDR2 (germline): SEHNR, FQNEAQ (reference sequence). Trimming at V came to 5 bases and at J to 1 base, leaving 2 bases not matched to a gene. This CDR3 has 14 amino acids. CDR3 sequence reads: CASSQTSGQETQYF. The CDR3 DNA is TGTGCCAGCAGCCAGACTAGCGGCCAAGAGACCCAGTACTTC.

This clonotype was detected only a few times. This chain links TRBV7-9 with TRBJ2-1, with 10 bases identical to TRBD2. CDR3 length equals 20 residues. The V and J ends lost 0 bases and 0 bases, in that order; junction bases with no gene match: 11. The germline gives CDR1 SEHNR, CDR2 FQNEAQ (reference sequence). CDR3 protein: CASSLAETSGYDISYNEQFF. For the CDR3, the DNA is TGTGCCAGCAGCTTAGCGGAGACTAGCGGGTACGATATCTCCTACAATGAGCAGTTCTTC. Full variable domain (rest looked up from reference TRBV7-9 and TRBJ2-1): DTGVSQNPRHKITKRGQNVTFRCDPISEHNRLYWYRQTLGQGPEFLTYFQNEAQLEKSRLLSDRFSAERPKGSFSTLEIQRTEQGDSAMYLCASSLAETSGYDISYNEQFFGPGTRLTVL.

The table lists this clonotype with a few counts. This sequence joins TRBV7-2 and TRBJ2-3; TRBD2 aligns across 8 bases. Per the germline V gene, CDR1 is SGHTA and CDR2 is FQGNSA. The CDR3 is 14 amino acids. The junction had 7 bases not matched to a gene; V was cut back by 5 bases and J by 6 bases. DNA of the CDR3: TGTGCCAGCAGCGATCGACTAGCGAGTGATACGCAGTATTTT. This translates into CASSDRLASDTQYF. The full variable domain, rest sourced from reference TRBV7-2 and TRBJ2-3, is GAGVSQSPSNKVTEKGKDVELRCDPISGHTALYWYRQSLGQGLEFLIYFQGNSAPDKSGLPSDRFSAERTGGSVSTLTIQRTQQEDSAVYLCASSDRLASDTQYFGPGTRLTVL.

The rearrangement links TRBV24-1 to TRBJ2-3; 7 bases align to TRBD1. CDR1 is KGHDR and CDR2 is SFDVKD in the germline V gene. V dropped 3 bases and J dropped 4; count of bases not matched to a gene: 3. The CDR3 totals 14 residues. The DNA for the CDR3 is TGTGCCACCAGTGATCCCCAGGGGGCAGATACGCAGTATTTT. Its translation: CATSDPQGADTQYF.

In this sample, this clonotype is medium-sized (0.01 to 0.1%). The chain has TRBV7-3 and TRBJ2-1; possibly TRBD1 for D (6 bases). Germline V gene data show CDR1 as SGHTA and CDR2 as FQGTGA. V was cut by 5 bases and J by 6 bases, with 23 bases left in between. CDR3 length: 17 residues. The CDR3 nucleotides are TGTGCCAGCAGCCCGCAAGCCGGGACATGGATACCCAATGAGCAGTTCTTC. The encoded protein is CASSPQAGTWIPNEQFF.

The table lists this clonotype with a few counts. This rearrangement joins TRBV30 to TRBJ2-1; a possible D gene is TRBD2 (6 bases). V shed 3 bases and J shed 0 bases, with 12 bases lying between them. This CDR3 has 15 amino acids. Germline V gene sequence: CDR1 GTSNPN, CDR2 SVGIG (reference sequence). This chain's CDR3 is CAWSLGTYSYNEQFF. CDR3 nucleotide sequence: TGTGCCTGGAGCCTAGGGACTTACTCCTACAATGAGCAGTTCTTC.

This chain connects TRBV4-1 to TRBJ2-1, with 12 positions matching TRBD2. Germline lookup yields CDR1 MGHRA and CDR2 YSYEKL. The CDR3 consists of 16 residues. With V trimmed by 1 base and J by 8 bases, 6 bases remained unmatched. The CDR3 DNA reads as TGCGCCAGCAGCCAAGCTGGCCTAGCGGGGGGGTATGAGCAGTTCTTC. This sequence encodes CASSQAGLAGGYEQFF.

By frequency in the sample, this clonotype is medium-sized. As DNA, the CDR3 is TGTGCCAGCAGCCGAAATGACCCGCGCGACATTTCGGCTATGAATTCACCCCTCCACTTT. Protein product: CASSRNDPRDISAMNSPLHF. The rearrangement links TRBV12-3 or TRBV12-4 to TRBJ1-6; D uncertain. The ends were cut back, 6 bases at V and 7 bases at J, with 31 bases in the middle. The CDR3 is 20 residues long.

The CDR3 reads CASSPGRTAQAGELFF. In DNA form, the CDR3 reads TGCGCCAGCAGCCCCGGCCGGACAGCCCAGGCCGGGGAGCTGTTTTTT. This rearrangement joins TRBV5-1 to TRBJ2-2; D is perhaps TRBD1 (6 bases). V was cut by 4 bases and J by 6 bases, with 19 bases left in between. The CDR3 length is 16 residues. Germline V lookup: CDR1 SGHRS, CDR2 YFSETQ.

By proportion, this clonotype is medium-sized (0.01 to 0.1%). The CDR3 is CASSLRLAVTPYEQYF. The CDR3 coding sequence is TGTGCCAGCAGTCTGAGACTAGCGGTGACCCCCTACGAGCAGTACTTC. The chain employs TRBV28 and TRBJ2-7; TRBD2 matches at 9 bases. The CDR3 covers 16 residues. The germline gives CDR1 MDHEN, CDR2 SYDVKM. The V and J ends lost 5 bases and 2 bases, in that order; junction bases with no gene match: 10.

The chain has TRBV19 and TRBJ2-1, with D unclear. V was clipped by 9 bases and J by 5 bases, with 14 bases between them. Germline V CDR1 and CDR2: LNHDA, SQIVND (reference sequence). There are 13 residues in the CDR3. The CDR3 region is CASSPFDDNEQFF. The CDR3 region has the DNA TGTGCCAGCTCCCCTTTCGACGACAATGAGCAGTTCTTC.

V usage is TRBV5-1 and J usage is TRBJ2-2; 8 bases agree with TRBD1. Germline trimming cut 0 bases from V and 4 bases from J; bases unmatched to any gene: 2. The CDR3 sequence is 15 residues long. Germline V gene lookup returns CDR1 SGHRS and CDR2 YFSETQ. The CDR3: CASSLVTGGTGELFF. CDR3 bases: TGCGCCAGCAGCTTGGTTACAGGGGGCACCGGGGAGCTGTTTTTT. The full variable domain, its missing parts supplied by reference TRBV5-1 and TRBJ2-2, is KAGVTQTPRYLIKTRGQQVTLSCSPISGHRSVSWYQQTPGQGLQFLFEYFSETQRNKGNFPGRFSGRQFSNSRSEMNVSTLELGDSALYLCASSLVTGGTGELFFGEGSRLTVL.

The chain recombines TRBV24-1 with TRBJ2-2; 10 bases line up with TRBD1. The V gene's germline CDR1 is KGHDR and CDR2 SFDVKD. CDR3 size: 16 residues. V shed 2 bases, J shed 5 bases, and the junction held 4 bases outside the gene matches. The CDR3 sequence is CATSDSPGQGTGELFF. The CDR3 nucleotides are TGTGCCACCAGTGATTCTCCGGGACAGGGGACCGGGGAGCTGTTTTTT.